This T cell receptor beta chain derives from a study of T cells in Graves' hyperthyroidism and ophthalmopathy. This CDR3 is built from 15 residues. Germline assignment: CDR1 MNHNS and CDR2 SASEGT. V was clipped by 4 bases and J by 0 bases, with 9 bases between them. Amplified TCR beta CDR3 regions came from RNA transcripts. TCR CDR3 regions were first amplified by RT-PCR with HTBI primers. TCRdb re-called the multiplex PCR reads with MiXCR, one entry per CDR3 protein. The sample includes approximately 600,000 distinct CDR3 sequences, 12% to 15% seen only once; the top ten take around 7%. This clonotype was seen ten or more times.

This clonotype originated in a woman younger than 30 with Graves' ophthalmopathy. The chain combines TRBV6-1 with TRBJ2-2; D may be TRBD1 or TRBD2 (5 bases each). Sequenced sample: blood. DNA for the CDR3: TGTGCCAGCAGTGCGGGACGGACGAACACCGGGGAGCTGTTTTTT. Protein sequence: CASSAGRTNTGELFF.